A single sample is the source of the 4 T cell receptor beta chains below, sequenced in a study of blood T cell repertoires in COVID-19. The method was immunoSEQ multiplex PCR; TCRdb's version includes in-frame clones alone and lacks a portion of them. This table has around 400,000 clones, 80% to 90% appearing once. Sequenced input: peripheral blood. The receptors were gathered from a woman aged 25 to 39 with COVID-19, enrolled during active disease.

V usage is TRBV7-9 and J usage is TRBJ2-1; 8 nucleotides line up with TRBD2. Germline trimming cut 5 bases from V and 9 bases from J; bases unmatched to any gene: 6. From germline, CDR1 is SEHNR and CDR2 FQNEAQ (reference sequence). This CDR3 spans 13 amino acids. This CDR3 is CASSILSGTEQFF. The CDR3 DNA sequence: TGTGCCAGCAGCATTCTTAGCGGGACTGAGCAGTTCTTC.

The V and J genes are TRBV28 and TRBJ2-3; a weak D match, TRBD2 (5 bases). V was pared by 6 bases and J by 0 bases, with 13 bases between. This CDR3 spans 15 amino acids. Per germline, CDR1 MDHEN and CDR2 SYDVKM. CDR3 region: CASSRSGFSTDTQYF. CDR3 nucleotides: TGTGCCAGCAGCCGAAGCGGTTTTAGCACAGATACGCAGTATTTT. Filled out from reference TRBV28 and TRBJ2-3, the complete variable domain reads DVKVTQSSRYLVKRTGEKVFLECVQDMDHENMFWYRQDPGLGLRLIYFSYDVKMKEKGDIPEGYSVSREKKERFSLILESASTNQTSMYLCASSRSGFSTDTQYFGPGTRLTVL.

The chain combines TRBV2 with TRBJ2-3; 7 nucleotides align to TRBD1. CDR3 length: 14 amino acids. V shed 7 bases, J shed 7 bases, and the junction held 11 bases outside the gene matches. The V gene's germline CDR1 is SNHLY and CDR2 FYNNEI. The CDR3 DNA reads as TGTGCCAGCAAACTAGACAGGGCGAAAAATACGCAGTATTTT. As protein: CASKLDRAKNTQYF.

As for this clone: Within the sample, other DNA sequences also encode this same CDR3. The chain couples TRBV15 to TRBJ1-5; 9 nucleotides line up with TRBD1. Trimming at V came to 1 base and at J to 5 bases, leaving 3 bases not matched to a gene. Per the germline V gene, CDR1 is LNHNV and CDR2 is YYDKDF (reference sequence). The CDR3 covers 15 residues. The CDR3 reads CATSRGGTGYQPQHF. The CDR3 bases are TGTGCCACCAGCAGAGGCGGGACAGGGTATCAGCCCCAGCATTTT.